This passage covers 18 T cell receptor beta chains from one sample sequenced in a study of cytomegalovirus exposure and HLA in healthy donors. The PCR ran on 60 Vbeta and 13 Jbeta primers. Generated by immunoSEQ multiplex PCR, the TCRdb table keeps only in-frame clones and is missing some. The table shows some 140,000 clones, with about 85% occurring only once. Material for sequencing was PBMCs. These receptors were collected from a female donor in good health and CMV-seronegative.

The table lists this clone with a few counts. The chain couples TRBV18 to TRBJ1-1, with D perhaps matching TRBD1 (5 bases). Trimming took off 8 bases at V and 4 bases at J, with 14 bases between the two ends. From germline, CDR1 is KGHSH and CDR2 LQKENI. The CDR3 runs to 13 residues. CDR3 residues: CASDGGGSTEAFF. CDR3 coding DNA: TGTGCCAGCGACGGGGGGGGAAGCACTGAAGCTTTCTTT.

The chain has TRBV29-1 and TRBJ2-3, with 11 bases aligning to TRBD1. With V trimmed by 6 bases and J by 3 bases, 14 bases remained unmatched. Looked up from germline, CDR1 is SQVTM and CDR2 is ANQGSEA. The CDR3 contains 17 residues. CDR3 amino acids: CSVDSSFGQGATDTQYF. The CDR3 coding sequence is TGCAGCGTCGACTCTTCTTTTGGACAGGGGGCAACAGATACGCAGTATTTT.

This clone has just a few counts. The chain employs TRBV5-6 and TRBJ2-7, with TRBD1 as a possible D gene (7 bases). Germline V gene lookup returns CDR1 SGHDT and CDR2 YYEEEE. Trimming shortened V by 2 bases and J by 7 bases, and 16 bases separated the two germline ends. The CDR3 contains 14 residues. CDR3 in DNA: TGTGCCAGCAGCTTCGGAACAGGGGCGGGGGAGCAGTACTTC. Amino acids: CASSFGTGAGEQYF.

The chain links TRBV9 to TRBJ2-7; 9 nucleotides align to TRBD2. J lost 5 bases, V lost 2 bases, and 2 bases had no gene match. Germline loops: CDR1 SGDLS, CDR2 YYNGEE. The CDR3 loop spans 13 amino acids. Here the CDR3 reads CASSVGLANEQYF. The CDR3 DNA follows: TGTGCCAGCAGCGTGGGACTAGCTAACGAGCAGTACTTC.

The chain links TRBV28 to TRBJ1-5, with 9 bases identical to TRBD1. V lost 3 bases and J lost 3; bases outside the gene matches: 3. Germline V gene sequence: CDR1 MDHEN, CDR2 SYDVKM. CDR3 size: 15 residues. CDR3: CASSFGDRDNQPQHF. In DNA, the CDR3 is TGTGCCAGCAGTTTCGGGGACAGGGACAATCAGCCCCAGCATTTT.

Written as DNA, the CDR3 is TGCGCCAGCAGTCAAAGCGGGCAGGGGGTATCCGGGGCCAACGTCCTGACTTTC. Amino acid sequence: CASSQSGQGVSGANVLTF. The J gene is TRBJ2-6, the V gene TRBV23-1, with D maybe TRBD1 (7 bases). TRBV23-1 is noted as an ORF with a role that remains uncertain. V was shortened by 2 bases and J by 4 bases, with 18 bases between the two germline ends. The CDR3 extends over 18 amino acids.

This sequence joins TRBV7-2 and TRBJ2-7, with D perhaps TRBD2 (5 bases). This CDR3 has 15 amino acids. The ends were cut back, 2 bases at V and 4 bases at J, with 15 bases in the middle. Germline V gives CDR1 SGHTA, CDR2 FQGNSA. CDR3 region: CASSLTSSSNYEQYF. For the CDR3, the DNA is TGTGCCAGCAGCTTAACCTCTAGCAGCAATTACGAGCAGTACTTC.

This chain links TRBV5-6 with TRBJ2-1, with TRBD2 matching 7 bases. Per the germline V gene, CDR1 is SGHDT and CDR2 is YYEEEE. The CDR3 covers 13 residues. With 0 bases clipped from V and 7 bases from J, the junction kept 1 base outside the gene matches. The CDR3 coding sequence is TGTGCCAGCAGCTTGGGAGCGGGGAATGAGCAGTTCTTC. This encodes CASSLGAGNEQFF.

The sample holds a few counts of this clone. The V call is TRBV5-6, the J call TRBJ1-1; no firm D call. V was pared by 4 bases and J by 4 bases, with 20 bases between. The CDR3 is made up of 16 amino acids. From germline, CDR1 is SGHDT and CDR2 YYEEEE. The CDR3 here is CASSGEIAQAGTEAFF. The CDR3 region has the DNA TGTGCCAGCAGCGGTGAGATTGCTCAGGCGGGCACTGAAGCTTTCTTT. The complete variable domain, with remaining parts taken from reference TRBV5-6 and TRBJ1-1, reads DAGVTQSPTHLIKTRGQQVTLRCSPKSGHDTVSWYQQALGQGPQFIFQYYEEEERQRGNFPDRFSGHQFPNYSSELNVNALLLGDSALYLCASSGEIAQAGTEAFFGQGTRLTVV.

The rearrangement uses TRBV11-2 and TRBJ1-2; 8 bases fit TRBD1. V trimming: 5 bases; J trimming: 4 bases; junction bases outside the gene matches: 9. The CDR3 totals 15 residues. CDR1 and CDR2 from the germline V gene are SGHAT and FQNNGV. CDR3 sequence: CASSPGQGWSYGYTF. CDR3 sequence (DNA): TGTGCCAGCAGCCCCGGACAGGGTTGGTCCTATGGCTACACCTTC.

This clone was counted a few times. The rearrangement joins TRBV4-2 to TRBJ2-5, with 7 bases lining up with TRBD1. CDR1 is LGHNA, CDR2 YNFKEQ, per germline. The CDR3 has 14 residues. V was pared by 3 bases and J by 1 base, with 2 bases of the junction left unmatched. This CDR3 is CASSHRDSQETQYF. CDR3 DNA sequence: TGTGCCAGCAGCCACCGGGACAGCCAAGAGACCCAGTACTTC.

The chain combines TRBV7-6 with TRBJ2-3; 12 bases match TRBD2. The CDR3 has 16 residues. Germline assignment: CDR1 SGHVS and CDR2 FNYEAQ. V lost 0 bases, J lost 3 bases, and 1 base stayed unmatched. DNA for the CDR3: TGTGCCAGCAGCTTAGCACTAGCGGGGGGTACAGATACGCAGTATTTT. Translating it yields CASSLALAGGTDTQYF.

This chain joins TRBV28 and TRBJ2-7, with 7 bases lining up with TRBD2. Germline assignment: CDR1 MDHEN and CDR2 SYDVKM. CDR3 length: 15 amino acids. V lost 5 bases and J lost 6; bases outside the gene matches: 13. Here the CDR3 reads CASSPGLRHLGEQYF. The CDR3 DNA reads as TGTGCCAGCAGTCCGGGACTACGGCACTTAGGCGAGCAGTACTTC. Drawing the rest from reference TRBV28 and TRBJ2-7, the complete variable domain is DVKVTQSSRYLVKRTGEKVFLECVQDMDHENMFWYRQDPGLGLRLIYFSYDVKMKEKGDIPEGYSVSREKKERFSLILESASTNQTSMYLCASSPGLRHLGEQYFGPGTRLTVT.

Comments on this clone: Germline is not matched at one junction end, which may reflect a read error. J is TRBJ2-7 and V is TRBV4-1; the match to TRBD2 covers 8 bases. The germline V gene has CDR1 MGHRA and CDR2 YSYEKL. The CDR3 covers 15 residues. The CDR3 sequence: CASSYSGASSYGQYF. For the CDR3, the DNA is TGCGCCAGCAGTTATAGCGGGGCGAGCTCCTACGGGCAGTACTTC.

V usage is TRBV2 and J usage is TRBJ2-7; 8 bases are a match to TRBD1. Germline-derived CDR1 and CDR2 are SNHLY and FYNNEI. Unmatched junction bases numbered 5, after V lost 5 bases and J lost 5 bases. The CDR3 has 13 amino acids. The CDR3, as DNA: TGTGCCAGCAGTAAAGGACAGGGAGACGAGCAGTACTTC. Translated: CASSKGQGDEQYF.

The chain joins TRBV12-1 to TRBJ2-5; no DNA check was done on the table's D call, TRBD1. TRBV12-1 is a recognized pseudogene. The length of the CDR3 is 13 residues. The chain's CDR3 is CASYRQGQETQYF. The CDR3 coding sequence is TGTGCCAGCTACCGACAGGGGCAAGAGACCCAGTACTTC.

In DNA form, the CDR3 reads TGCGCCAGCAGCCTTGGACAGGGGCAGATCGGGGAGACCCAGTACTTC. Protein sequence: CASSLGQGQIGETQYF. This chain uses TRBV4-3 with TRBJ2-5, with TRBD1 matching over 9 bases. Germline trimming cut 4 bases from V and 5 bases from J; bases unmatched to any gene: 11. CDR1 and CDR2 (germline): LGHNA, YSLEER. The CDR3 has 16 residues.

This chain connects TRBV7-2 to TRBJ1-2; D unresolved. The germline V gene encodes CDR1 SGHTA and CDR2 FQGNSA. Trimming took off 1 base at V and 1 base at J, with 10 bases between the two ends. The CDR3 has 15 amino acids. The CDR3 sequence is CASSLGPGVNYGYTF. CDR3 coding DNA: TGTGCCAGCAGCTTAGGGCCCGGGGTTAACTATGGCTACACCTTC.